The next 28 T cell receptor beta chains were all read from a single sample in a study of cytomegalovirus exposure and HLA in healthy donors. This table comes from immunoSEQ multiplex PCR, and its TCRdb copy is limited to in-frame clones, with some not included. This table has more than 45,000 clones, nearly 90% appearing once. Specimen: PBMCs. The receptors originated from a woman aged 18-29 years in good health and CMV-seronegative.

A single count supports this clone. The CDR3 protein is CASSPGTAYEQYF. In DNA form, the CDR3 reads TGTGCCAGCAGCCCCGGGACAGCCTACGAGCAGTACTTC. V usage is TRBV5-6 and J usage is TRBJ2-7, with TRBD1 identical over 7 bases. Per germline, CDR1 SGHDT and CDR2 YYEEEE. The CDR3 length is 13 residues. V shed 4 bases, J shed 2 bases, and the junction held 3 bases outside the gene matches. Full variable domain (rest looked up from reference TRBV5-6 and TRBJ2-7): DAGVTQSPTHLIKTRGQQVTLRCSPKSGHDTVSWYQQALGQGPQFIFQYYEEEERQRGNFPDRFSGHQFPNYSSELNVNALLLGDSALYLCASSPGTAYEQYFGPGTRLTVT.

The DNA of the CDR3 is TGTGCCAGCAGTTACTCGCGGGGGACCAATGAGCAGTTCTTC. Its protein product is CASSYSRGTNEQFF. The rearrangement uses TRBV6-6 and TRBJ2-1; 7 bases agree with TRBD2. The germline V gene has CDR1 MNHNY and CDR2 SVGAGI (reference sequence). V lost 0 bases to trimming and J lost 6 bases; unmatched junction nucleotides: 2. The length of the CDR3 is 14 residues.

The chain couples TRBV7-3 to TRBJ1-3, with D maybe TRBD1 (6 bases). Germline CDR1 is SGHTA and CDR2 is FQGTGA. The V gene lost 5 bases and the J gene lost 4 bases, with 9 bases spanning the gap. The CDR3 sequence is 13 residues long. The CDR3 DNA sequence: TGTGCCAGCAGCCCCCAGGGGGGAAACACCATATATTTT. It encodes CASSPQGGNTIYF.

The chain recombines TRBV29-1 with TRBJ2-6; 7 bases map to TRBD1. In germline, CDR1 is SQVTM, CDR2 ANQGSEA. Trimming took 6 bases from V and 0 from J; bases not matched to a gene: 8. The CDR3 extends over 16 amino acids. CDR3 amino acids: CSVTGTESSGANVLTF. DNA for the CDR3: TGCAGCGTCACCGGGACAGAAAGCTCTGGGGCCAACGTCCTGACTTTC.

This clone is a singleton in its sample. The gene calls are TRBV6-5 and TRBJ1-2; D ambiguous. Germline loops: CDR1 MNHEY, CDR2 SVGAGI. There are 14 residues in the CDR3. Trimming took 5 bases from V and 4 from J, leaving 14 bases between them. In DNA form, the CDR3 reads TGTGCCAGCAGTCAGACGGAGCCTCCCTATGGCTACACCTTC. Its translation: CASSQTEPPYGYTF.

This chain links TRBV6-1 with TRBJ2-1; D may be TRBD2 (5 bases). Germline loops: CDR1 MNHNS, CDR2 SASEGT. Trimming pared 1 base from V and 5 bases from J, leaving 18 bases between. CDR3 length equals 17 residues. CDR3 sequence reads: CASSEVVGGRGDNEQFF. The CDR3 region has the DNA TGTGCCAGCAGTGAAGTTGTGGGTGGGAGAGGCGACAATGAGCAGTTCTTC.

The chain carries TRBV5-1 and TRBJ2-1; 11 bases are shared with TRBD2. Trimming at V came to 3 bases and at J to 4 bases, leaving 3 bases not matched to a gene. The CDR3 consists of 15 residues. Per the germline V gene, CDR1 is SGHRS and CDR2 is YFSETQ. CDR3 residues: CASSWTSGLYNEQFF. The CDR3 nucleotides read TGCGCCAGCAGCTGGACTAGCGGGCTTTACAATGAGCAGTTCTTC.

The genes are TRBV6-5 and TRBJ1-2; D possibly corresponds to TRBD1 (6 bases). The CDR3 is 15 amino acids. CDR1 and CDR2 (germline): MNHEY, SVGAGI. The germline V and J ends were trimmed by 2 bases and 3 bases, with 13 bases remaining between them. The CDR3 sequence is CASSYVSAGDYGYTF. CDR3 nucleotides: TGTGCCAGCAGTTACGTCTCGGCAGGGGACTATGGCTACACCTTC.

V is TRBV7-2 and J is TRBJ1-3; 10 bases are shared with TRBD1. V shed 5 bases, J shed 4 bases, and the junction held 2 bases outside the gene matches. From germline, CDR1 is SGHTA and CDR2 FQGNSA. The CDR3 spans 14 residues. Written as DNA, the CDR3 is TGTGCCAGCAGCATGACAGGGGGCGGAAACACCATATATTTT. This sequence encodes CASSMTGGGNTIYF. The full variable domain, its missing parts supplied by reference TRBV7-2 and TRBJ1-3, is GAGVSQSPSNKVTEKGKDVELRCDPISGHTALYWYRQSLGQGLEFLIYFQGNSAPDKSGLPSDRFSAERTGGSVSTLTIQRTQQEDSAVYLCASSMTGGGNTIYFGEGSWLTVV.

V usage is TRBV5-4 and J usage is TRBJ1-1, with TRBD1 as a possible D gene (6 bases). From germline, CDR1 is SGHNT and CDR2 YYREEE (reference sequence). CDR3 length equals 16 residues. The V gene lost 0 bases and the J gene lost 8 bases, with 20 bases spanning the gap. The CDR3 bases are TGTGCCAGCAGCTTGGCCGCAGGGGAATCTTTGAAGGAAGCTTTCTTT. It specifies CASSLAAGESLKEAFF.

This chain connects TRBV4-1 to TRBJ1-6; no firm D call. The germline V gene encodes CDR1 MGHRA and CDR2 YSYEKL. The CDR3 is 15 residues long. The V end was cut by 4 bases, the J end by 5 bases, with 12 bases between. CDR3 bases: TGCGCCAGCAGCCCCCAGCCAGGTGATAATTCACCCCTCCACTTT. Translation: CASSPQPGDNSPLHF.

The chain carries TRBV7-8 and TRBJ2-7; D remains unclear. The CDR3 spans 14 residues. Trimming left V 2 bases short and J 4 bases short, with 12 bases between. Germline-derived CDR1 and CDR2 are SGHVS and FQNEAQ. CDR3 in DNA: TGTGCCAGCAGCTTAACCCGCGGCCCTTACGAGCAGTACTTC. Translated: CASSLTRGPYEQYF.

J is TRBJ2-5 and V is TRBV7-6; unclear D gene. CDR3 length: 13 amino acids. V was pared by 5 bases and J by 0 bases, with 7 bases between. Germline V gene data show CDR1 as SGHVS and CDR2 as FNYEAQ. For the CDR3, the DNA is TGTGCCAGCAGCCCCGAGTACCAAGAGACCCAGTACTTC. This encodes CASSPEYQETQYF.

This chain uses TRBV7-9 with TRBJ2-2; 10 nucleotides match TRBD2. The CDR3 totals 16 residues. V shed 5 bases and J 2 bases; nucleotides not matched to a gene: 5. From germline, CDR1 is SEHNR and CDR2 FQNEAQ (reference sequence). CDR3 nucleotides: TGTGCCAGCAGCCGACCTAGCGGGAGAAACACCGGGGAGCTGTTTTTT. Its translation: CASSRPSGRNTGELFF.

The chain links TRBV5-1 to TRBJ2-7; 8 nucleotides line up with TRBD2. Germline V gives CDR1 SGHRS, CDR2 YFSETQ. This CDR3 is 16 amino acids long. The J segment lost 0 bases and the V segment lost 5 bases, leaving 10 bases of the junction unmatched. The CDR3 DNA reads TGCGCCAGCAGTCCAGCGGGAGCAGTTACCTCCTACGAGCAGTACTTC. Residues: CASSPAGAVTSYEQYF.

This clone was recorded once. CDR3: CASSDQGSNEQFF. Here the CDR3 DNA reads TGTGCCAGCTCAGATCAGGGATCAAATGAGCAGTTCTTC. The chain combines TRBV18 with TRBJ2-1, with D possibly being TRBD1 (5 bases). CDR1 and CDR2 (germline): KGHSH, LQKENI. The CDR3 is 13 amino acids. The V end was cut by 5 bases, the J end by 7 bases, with 12 bases between.

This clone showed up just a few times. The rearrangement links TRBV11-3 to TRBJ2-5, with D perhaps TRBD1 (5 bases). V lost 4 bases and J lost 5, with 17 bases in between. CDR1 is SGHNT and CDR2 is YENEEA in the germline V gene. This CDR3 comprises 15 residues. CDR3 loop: CASSSFGQGIETQYF. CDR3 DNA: TGTGCCAGCAGCTCTTTCGGGCAGGGAATTGAGACCCAGTACTTC.

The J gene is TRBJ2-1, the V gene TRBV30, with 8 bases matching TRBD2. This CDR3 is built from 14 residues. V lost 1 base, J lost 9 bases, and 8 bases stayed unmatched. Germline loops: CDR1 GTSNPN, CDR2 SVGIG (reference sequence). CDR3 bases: TGTGCCTGGAGTGAGTCGGGAGGGGTTGGTGAGCAGTTCTTC. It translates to CAWSESGGVGEQFF.

The DNA of the CDR3 is TGTGCCAGCAGTTACGGGCAGCAAGAGACCCAGTACTTC. Amino acid sequence: CASSYGQQETQYF. The chain is built from TRBV6-5 and TRBJ2-5; D gene ambiguous. The germline V gene encodes CDR1 MNHEY and CDR2 SVGAGI. The CDR3 spans 13 residues. Trimming pared 2 bases from V and 2 bases from J, leaving 6 bases between.

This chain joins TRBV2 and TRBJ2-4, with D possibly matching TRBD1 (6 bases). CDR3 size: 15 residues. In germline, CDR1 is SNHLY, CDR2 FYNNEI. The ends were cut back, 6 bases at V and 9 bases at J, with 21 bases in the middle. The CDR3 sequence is CASRPGTFSETIQYF. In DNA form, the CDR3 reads TGTGCCAGCAGACCGGGGACATTTTCGGAAACCATTCAGTACTTC.

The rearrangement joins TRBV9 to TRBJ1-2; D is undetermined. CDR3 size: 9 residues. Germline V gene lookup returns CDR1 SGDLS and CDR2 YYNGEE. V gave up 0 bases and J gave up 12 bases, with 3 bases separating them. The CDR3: CASSVAHTF. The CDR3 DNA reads TGTGCCAGCAGCGTAGCTCACACCTTC.

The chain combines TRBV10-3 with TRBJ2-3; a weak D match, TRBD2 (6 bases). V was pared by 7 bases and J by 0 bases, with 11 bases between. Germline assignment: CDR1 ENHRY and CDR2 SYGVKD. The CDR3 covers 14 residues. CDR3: CAIKAGSSTDTQYF. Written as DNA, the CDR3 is TGTGCCATCAAAGCGGGTTCTAGCACAGATACGCAGTATTTT.

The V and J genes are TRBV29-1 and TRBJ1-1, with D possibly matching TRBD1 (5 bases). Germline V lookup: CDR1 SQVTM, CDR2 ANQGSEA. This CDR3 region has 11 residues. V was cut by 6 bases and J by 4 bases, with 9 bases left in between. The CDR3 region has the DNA TGCAGCGTAGTGGGGGGCACTGAAGCTTTCTTT. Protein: CSVVGGTEAFF.

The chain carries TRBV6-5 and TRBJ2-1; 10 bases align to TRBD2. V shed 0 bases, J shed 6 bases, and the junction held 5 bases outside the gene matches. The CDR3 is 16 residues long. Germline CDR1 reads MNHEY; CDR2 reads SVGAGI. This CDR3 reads CASSYSTSGGANEQFF. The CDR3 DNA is TGTGCCAGCAGTTACTCGACCAGCGGGGGGGCCAATGAGCAGTTCTTC.

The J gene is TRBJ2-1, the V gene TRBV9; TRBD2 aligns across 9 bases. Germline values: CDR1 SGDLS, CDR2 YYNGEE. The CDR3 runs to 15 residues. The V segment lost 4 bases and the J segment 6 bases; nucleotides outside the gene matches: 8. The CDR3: CASSPGTSRSNEQFF. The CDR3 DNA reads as TGTGCCAGCAGCCCCGGGACTAGCAGAAGCAATGAGCAGTTCTTC.

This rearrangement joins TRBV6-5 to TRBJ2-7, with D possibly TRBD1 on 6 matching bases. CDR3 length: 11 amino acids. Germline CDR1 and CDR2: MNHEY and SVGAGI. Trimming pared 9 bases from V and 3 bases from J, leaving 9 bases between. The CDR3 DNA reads TGTGCCAGATTCAGGGGCTACGAGCAGTACTTC. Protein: CARFRGYEQYF.

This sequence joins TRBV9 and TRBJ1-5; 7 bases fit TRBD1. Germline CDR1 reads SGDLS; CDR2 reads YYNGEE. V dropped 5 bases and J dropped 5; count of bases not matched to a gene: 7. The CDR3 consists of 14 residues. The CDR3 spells CASSLQGGHQPQHF. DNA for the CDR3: TGTGCCAGCAGTCTCCAGGGGGGTCATCAGCCCCAGCATTTT.

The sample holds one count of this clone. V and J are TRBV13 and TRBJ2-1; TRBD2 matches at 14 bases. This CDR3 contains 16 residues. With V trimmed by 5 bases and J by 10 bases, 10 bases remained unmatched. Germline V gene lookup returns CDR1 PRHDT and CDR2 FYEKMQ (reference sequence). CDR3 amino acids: CASSADPGLAGVEQFF. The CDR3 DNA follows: TGTGCCAGCAGCGCCGACCCGGGACTAGCGGGAGTAGAGCAGTTCTTC. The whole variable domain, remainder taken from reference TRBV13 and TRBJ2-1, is AAGVIQSPRHLIKEKRETATLKCYPIPRHDTVYWYQQGPGQDPQFLISFYEKMQSDKGSIPDRFSAQQFSDYHSELNMSSLELGDSALYFCASSADPGLAGVEQFFGPGTRLTVL.